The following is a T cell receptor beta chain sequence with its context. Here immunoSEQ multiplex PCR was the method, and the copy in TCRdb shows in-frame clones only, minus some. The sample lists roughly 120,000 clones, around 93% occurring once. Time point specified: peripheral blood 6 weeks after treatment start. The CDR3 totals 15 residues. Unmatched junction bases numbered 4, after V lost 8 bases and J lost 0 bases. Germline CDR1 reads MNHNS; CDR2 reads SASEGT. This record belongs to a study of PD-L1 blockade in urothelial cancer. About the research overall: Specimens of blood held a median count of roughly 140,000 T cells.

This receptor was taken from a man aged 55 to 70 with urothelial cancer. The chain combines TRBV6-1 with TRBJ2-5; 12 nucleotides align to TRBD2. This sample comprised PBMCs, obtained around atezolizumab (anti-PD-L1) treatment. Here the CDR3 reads CASDLAGGYQETQYF. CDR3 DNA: TGTGCCAGCGACCTAGCGGGGGGGTACCAAGAGACCCAGTACTTC.